The 20 T cell receptor beta chains below come from one sample, sequenced in a study of blood T cell repertoires in COVID-19. The method was immunoSEQ multiplex PCR; TCRdb's version includes in-frame clones alone and lacks a portion of them. Of 300,000 to 500,000 clones detected, approximately 85% appear once; the ten largest clones hold roughly 2%. The sequenced material came from PBMCs or T cells enriched from blood (not recorded which). The receptors derive from a woman aged 40 to 49 with acute COVID-19.

The rearrangement links TRBV29-1 to TRBJ2-7, with a tentative D call TRBD2 (7 bases). CDR1 is SQVTM and CDR2 is ANQGSEA in the germline V gene. V lost 4 bases and J 5 bases, leaving 12 bases between the germline ends. The CDR3 has 12 amino acids. The CDR3 DNA is TGCAGCGTTGTTCGGGGGGCGGACGAGCAGTACTTC. It codes for CSVVRGADEQYF.

With regard to this clone: The same CDR3 arises from other DNA sequences in this sample as well. The genes are TRBV7-8 and TRBJ2-7; D is perhaps TRBD1 (8 bases). In germline, CDR1 is SGHVS, CDR2 FQNEAQ. This CDR3 has 14 amino acids. Trimming removed 5 bases at V and 4 bases at J, with 15 bases between. CDR3 bases: TGTGCCAGCAGCCTCGGACAGGGACTATACGAGCAGTACTTC. This gives the protein CASSLGQGLYEQYF.

V gene TRBV5-1 combines with J gene TRBJ2-1; weak D call: TRBD2 (5 bases). V lost 2 bases and J 2 bases, leaving 14 bases between the germline ends. Germline values: CDR1 SGHRS, CDR2 YFSETQ. The CDR3 runs to 16 residues. CDR3 residues: CASSLDPSTTYNEQFF. CDR3 DNA sequence: TGCGCCAGCAGCTTAGATCCTAGCACTACCTACAATGAGCAGTTCTTC.

The chain carries TRBV4-1 and TRBJ1-3, with D maybe TRBD1 (6 bases). Germline CDR1 reads MGHRA; CDR2 reads YSYEKL. CDR3 length equals 19 residues. The V and J ends lost 0 bases and 0 bases respectively, with 18 bases between them. The CDR3, as DNA: TGCGCCAGCAGCCAAGATCTCGCCCGTGGACAGTACTCTGGAAACACCATATATTTT. Its translation is CASSQDLARGQYSGNTIYF.

The V and J genes are TRBV2 and TRBJ1-6, with a weak D call TRBD1 (6 bases). Trimming cost V 10 bases and J 14 bases, with 18 bases left between them. The CDR3 is made up of 12 amino acids. Germline V gives CDR1 SNHLY, CDR2 FYNNEI. CDR3 residues: CATGYGGTSLHF. Here the CDR3 DNA reads TGTGCCACCGGTTATGGGGGCACGTCCCTCCACTTT.

The rearrangement joins TRBV12-3 or TRBV12-4 to TRBJ2-2, with a possible D match to TRBD1 (5 bases). The CDR3 extends over 13 amino acids. V was cut by 4 bases and J by 5 bases, with 8 bases left in between. Here the CDR3 reads CASSSGLTGELFF. CDR3 DNA: TGTGCCAGCAGTTCAGGGTTAACCGGGGAGCTGTTTTTT.

The chain has TRBV19 and TRBJ1-2, with 9 bases aligning to TRBD1. V lost 7 bases to trimming and J lost 7 bases; unmatched junction nucleotides: 13. From germline, CDR1 is LNHDA and CDR2 SQIVND (reference sequence). The CDR3 loop spans 15 amino acids. The CDR3 sequence: CASTYRDRVGSGYTF. The CDR3, as DNA: TGTGCCAGTACTTACCGGGACAGGGTAGGGAGTGGCTACACCTTC.

This clone is a singleton in its sample. CDR3 nucleotides: TGTGCCAGCAGCTTGTCCCCCGCGAGTACGAGTTCCGTGCAGTACTTC. It encodes CASSLSPASTSSVQYF. The chain joins TRBV5-5 to TRBJ2-7; no clear D. The V and J ends lost 1 base and 9 bases respectively, with 23 bases between them. The CDR3 is 16 residues long. The germline CDR1 and CDR2 sequences are SGHKS and YYEKEE (reference sequence).

J is TRBJ2-2 and V is TRBV4-1; D is unresolved. The V gene lost 0 bases and the J gene lost 3 bases, with 17 bases spanning the gap. This CDR3 spans 18 amino acids. Germline V gene sequence: CDR1 MGHRA, CDR2 YSYEKL. The CDR3, as DNA: TGCGCCAGCAGCCAAGATCCGAGCGAGACCCCACACACCGGGGAGCTGTTTTTT. Its translation is CASSQDPSETPHTGELFF.

Comment on this clone: A read error may produce the germline difference seen at one junction end. This sequence joins TRBV7-9 and TRBJ2-7, with 8 bases identical to TRBD1. Germline V gene data show CDR1 as SEHNR and CDR2 as FQNEAQ (reference sequence). This CDR3 spans 15 amino acids. The CDR3 loop reads CASSLARGQGGEQYF. The CDR3 DNA is TGTGCCAGCAGCCTAGCCCGTGGACAGGGAGGCGAGCAGTACTTC.

This chain joins TRBV11-2 and TRBJ2-5; 12 bases are a match to TRBD2. J was trimmed by 9 bases and V by 3 bases; bases with no gene match: 11. The CDR3 extends over 16 amino acids. Germline CDR1 and CDR2: SGHAT and FQNNGV. In DNA form, the CDR3 reads TGTGCCAGCAGCTTGGGTGGGACTAGCGGGTCCGGGGCCCAGTACTTC. As protein: CASSLGGTSGSGAQYF.

This clone occurred once. V is TRBV19 and J is TRBJ2-2, with D perhaps matching TRBD2 (7 bases). Germline V lookup: CDR1 LNHDA, CDR2 SQIVND (reference sequence). There are 15 residues in the CDR3. V lost 7 bases to trimming and J lost 4 bases, with 16 bases between them. The CDR3 DNA sequence: TGTGCCAGTACCCGGAGGGGGGGATTCACCGGGGAGCTGTTTTTT. Translating it yields CASTRRGGFTGELFF.

V is TRBV15 and J is TRBJ2-3; 7 bases are a match to TRBD1. V shed 1 base and J 4 bases; nucleotides not matched to a gene: 2. The CDR3 totals 14 residues. Germline CDR1 is LNHNV and CDR2 is YYDKDF (reference sequence). CDR3 region: CATSRAQGADTQYF. The CDR3, as DNA: TGTGCCACCAGCAGAGCCCAGGGGGCAGATACGCAGTATTTT.

The chain employs TRBV4-1 and TRBJ2-7, with a tentative D call TRBD1 (5 bases). CDR1 and CDR2 from the germline V gene are MGHRA and YSYEKL. The CDR3 is 16 residues long. Between the trimmed V and J ends, which lost 1 base and 1 base, there was a span of 14 bases. The CDR3 loop is CASSQVYWGRSYEQYF. The CDR3 DNA sequence: TGCGCCAGCAGCCAAGTTTATTGGGGCAGGTCCTACGAGCAGTACTTC.

This chain uses TRBV5-8 with TRBJ2-1; D is perhaps TRBD1 (6 bases). CDR3 length: 14 residues. CDR1 SGHTS and CDR2 YDEGEE come from the germline V gene. The V end was cut by 3 bases, the J end by 5 bases, with 12 bases between. In nucleotides, the CDR3 is TGTGCCAGCAGCTATAAAAGGGGGAACAATGAGCAGTTCTTC. Its translation: CASSYKRGNNEQFF. The full variable domain, completed using reference TRBV5-8 and TRBJ2-1, is EAGVTQSPTHLIKTRGQQATLRCSPISGHTSVYWYQQALGLGLQFLLWYDEGEERNRGNFPPRFSGRQFPNYSSELNVNALELEDSALYLCASSYKRGNNEQFFGPGTRLTVL.

The J gene is TRBJ1-2, the V gene TRBV2, with D hard to call. The CDR3 totals 12 residues. V was trimmed by 5 bases and J by 2 bases, leaving 6 bases between them. Germline V lookup: CDR1 SNHLY, CDR2 FYNNEI. CDR3 residues: CASSSQNYGYTF. CDR3 bases: TGTGCCAGCAGTTCTCAGAACTATGGCTACACCTTC.

The V and J genes are TRBV5-1 and TRBJ2-3; TRBD2 matches at 7 bases. This CDR3 has 14 amino acids. Germline CDR1 and CDR2: SGHRS and YFSETQ. J lost 3 bases, V lost 2 bases, and 3 bases had no gene match. CDR3 sequence: CASSFQRGTDTQYF. Here the CDR3 DNA reads TGCGCCAGCAGCTTCCAGCGGGGAACAGATACGCAGTATTTT.

The V call is TRBV18, the J call TRBJ1-3, with TRBD1 matching 9 bases. Germline V gene sequence: CDR1 KGHSH, CDR2 LQKENI. Trimming at V came to 2 bases and at J to 2 bases, leaving 1 base not matched to a gene. This CDR3 is built from 15 residues. The CDR3 nucleotides read TGTGCCAGCTCACCAGGGACAGGGACTGGAAACACCATATATTTT. It specifies CASSPGTGTGNTIYF.

The genes are TRBV30 and TRBJ1-6; 10 bases are a match to TRBD1. Germline lookup yields CDR1 GTSNPN and CDR2 SVGIG (reference sequence). V was clipped by 3 bases and J by 7 bases; unmatched bases: 6. The CDR3 is made up of 15 amino acids. The CDR3 nucleotides are TGTGCCTGGAGCGACAGGACAGGGGGGAATTCACCCCTCCACTTT. It specifies CAWSDRTGGNSPLHF.

V is TRBV2 and J is TRBJ2-5; 9 bases map to TRBD2. V trimming: 4 bases; J trimming: 9 bases; junction bases outside the gene matches: 9. The CDR3 has 14 amino acids. Germline V CDR1 and CDR2: SNHLY, FYNNEI. This CDR3 is CASSGSGGRPAQYF. DNA of the CDR3: TGTGCCAGCAGTGGTAGCGGGGGCCGACCGGCCCAGTACTTC.